The source of this T cell receptor (beta chain) is a study of CD8 T cells in Susac syndrome. The CDR3 has 13 residues. V dropped 5 bases and J dropped 3 bases, with 11 bases sitting between them. When the RNA was reverse transcribed, random hexamers were used with an input of about 0.5 to 1 ug. TCRdb called the immunoSEQ multiplex PCR reads again in MiXCR, with one record for every CDR3 protein. The sample yields about 210,000 distinct CDR3 sequences, 95% seen once. Sequencing was carried out using CD4+ T cells from PBMCs. V usage is TRBV12-3 or TRBV12-4 and J usage is TRBJ2-7; D is unresolved. The clonotype originates from a human donor with multiple sclerosis. The CDR3 DNA is TGTGCCAGCAGTGGTCGACCGGGCTACGAGCAGTACTTC. This translates into CASSGRPGYEQYF.